This T cell receptor beta chain derives from a study of blood T cells in healthy people across ages. Findings and caveats of the study: Unknown donor CMV status possibly confounded expanded clonotype changes. Diversity was higher, and naive CD4+ cells more numerous, in long-lived donors than in aged donors. Age advanced and TCR beta diversity per million T cells fell, roughly linearly.

This clonotype showed up just a few times. The antigen remains undetermined. Total RNA extracted from each sample amounted to at least 5 micrograms. Germline CDR1 reads LNHNV; CDR2 reads YYDKDF (reference sequence). The CDR3 consists of 15 residues. The germline V and J ends were trimmed by 1 base and 3 bases, with 13 bases remaining between them. Primers used in a second PCR of roughly 6 to 11 cycles were a sample-barcoded 5' primer and a J-beta primer mix. One entry per CDR3 protein results from TCRdb running MiXCR on the 5' RACE reads. In the table there are approximately 1,100,000 distinct CDR3 sequences, 45% of which are singletons.

The sequence derives from a woman aged 55-75 years in good health. The sequenced sample consisted of blood. The gene calls are TRBV15 and TRBJ2-7; tentatively, D is TRBD2 (5 bases). The CDR3 DNA is TGTGCCACCAGCAGAGTGGAGGTAGCGAGCTACGAGCAGTACTTC. This encodes CATSRVEVASYEQYF.